These 3 T cell receptor beta chains were sequenced from one sample in a study of T cells in Graves' hyperthyroidism and ophthalmopathy (dated by TCRdb to between 2019 and 2020). Preparation of the library involved multiplex PCR. Sequencing relied on an Illumina HiSeq 2000. Amplification of TCR beta CDR3 regions was carried out from RNA transcripts. The TCR CDR3 was subjected to a first round of RT-PCR using the HTBI primer set and the Qiagen OneStep RT-PCR kit. The public sequencing data were trimmed at Q25 with fastp and processed into clonotypes with MiXCR by TCRdb, which kept only in-frame beta chains. CDR3 protein sequences are deduplicated, and each keeps its most common genes and DNA. This sample comprises hundreds of thousands of distinct CDR3 sequences, 13% to 15% of them detected only once. Jointly, the top ten make up 10% of the sample. The sample taken for sequencing was blood. These receptors came from a young woman with Graves' hyperthyroidism.

This clonotype was seen at least ten times. The chain employs TRBV6-5 and TRBJ2-7; 7 bases are shared with TRBD2. Trimming removed 2 bases from V and 7 bases from J; junction bases left unmatched: 14. The CDR3 length is 16 residues. Germline assignment: CDR1 MNHEY and CDR2 SVGAGI. Written as DNA, the CDR3 is TGTGCCAGCAGTTACCCCATGGGGGGAGGGCCTCGTGAGCAGTACTTC. Protein sequence: CASSYPMGGGPREQYF.

The gene calls are TRBV10-3 and TRBJ1-1, with a possible D match to TRBD1 (5 bases). CDR1 and CDR2 from the germline V gene are ENHRY and SYGVKD. The CDR3 contains 18 residues. Deletions cut 0 bases from V and 10 bases from J, with 27 bases between. CDR3 nucleotide sequence: TGTGCCATCAGTGAGTCAGGCGGGGGAGAACCGATTGAATTGGGAGCTTTCTTT. Translation gives CAISESGGGEPIELGAFF.

This clonotype has ten or more counts. V is TRBV20-1 and J is TRBJ2-7; D is undetermined. Deletions cut 4 bases from V and 2 bases from J, with 21 bases between. The germline CDR1 and CDR2 sequences are DFQATT and SNEGSKA (reference sequence). This CDR3 is built from 16 residues. CDR3 sequence: CSATPLISIPTYEQYF. The CDR3 DNA follows: TGCAGTGCTACCCCGCTGATTTCTATCCCAACCTACGAGCAGTACTTC.